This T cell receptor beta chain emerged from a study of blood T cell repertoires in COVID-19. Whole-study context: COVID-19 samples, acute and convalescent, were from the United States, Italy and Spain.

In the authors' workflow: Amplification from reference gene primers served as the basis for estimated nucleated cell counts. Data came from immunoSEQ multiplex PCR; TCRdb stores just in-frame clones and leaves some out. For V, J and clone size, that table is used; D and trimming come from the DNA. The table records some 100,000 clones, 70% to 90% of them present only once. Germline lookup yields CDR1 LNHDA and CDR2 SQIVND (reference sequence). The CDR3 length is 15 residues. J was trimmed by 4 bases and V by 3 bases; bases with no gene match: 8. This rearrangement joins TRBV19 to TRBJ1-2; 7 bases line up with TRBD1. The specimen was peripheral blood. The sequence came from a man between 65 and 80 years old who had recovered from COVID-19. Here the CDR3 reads CASSIGRGSGYGYTF. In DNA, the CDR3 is TGTGCCAGTAGTATCGGCAGGGGGTCGGGCTATGGCTACACCTTC.